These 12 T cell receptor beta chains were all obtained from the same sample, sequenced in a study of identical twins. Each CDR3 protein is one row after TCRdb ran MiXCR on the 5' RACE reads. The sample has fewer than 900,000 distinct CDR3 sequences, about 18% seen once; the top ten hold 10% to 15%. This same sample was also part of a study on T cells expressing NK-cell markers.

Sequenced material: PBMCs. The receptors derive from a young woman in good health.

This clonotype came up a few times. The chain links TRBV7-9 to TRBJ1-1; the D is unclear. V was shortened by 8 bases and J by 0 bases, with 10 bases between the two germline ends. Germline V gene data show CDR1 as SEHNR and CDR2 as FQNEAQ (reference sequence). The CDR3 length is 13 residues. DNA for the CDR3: TGTGCCAGCGGCCAGCCCATGAACACTGAAGCTTTCTTT. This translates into CASGQPMNTEAFF.

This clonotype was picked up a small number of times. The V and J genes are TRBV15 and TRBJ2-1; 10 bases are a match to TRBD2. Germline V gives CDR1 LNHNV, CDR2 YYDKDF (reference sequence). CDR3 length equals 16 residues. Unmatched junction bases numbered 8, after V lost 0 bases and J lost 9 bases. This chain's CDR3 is CATSRERVAGGSEQFF. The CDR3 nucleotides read TGTGCCACCAGCAGAGAACGGGTAGCGGGAGGCAGTGAGCAGTTCTTC.

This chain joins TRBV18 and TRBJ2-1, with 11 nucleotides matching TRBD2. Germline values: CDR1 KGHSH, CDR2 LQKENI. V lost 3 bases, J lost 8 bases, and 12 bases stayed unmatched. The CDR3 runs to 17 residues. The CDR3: CASSPILAGGTGDEQFF. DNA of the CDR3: TGTGCCAGCTCACCTATTCTAGCGGGGGGTACGGGCGATGAGCAGTTCTTC.

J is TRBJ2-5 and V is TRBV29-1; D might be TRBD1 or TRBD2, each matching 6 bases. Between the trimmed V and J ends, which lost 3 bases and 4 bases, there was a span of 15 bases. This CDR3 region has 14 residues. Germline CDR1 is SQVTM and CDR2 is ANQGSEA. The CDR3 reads CSVDRREGGETQYF. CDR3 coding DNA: TGCAGCGTTGATCGGCGGGAAGGGGGAGAGACCCAGTACTTC. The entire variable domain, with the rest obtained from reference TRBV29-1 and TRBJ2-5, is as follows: SAVISQKPSRDICQRGTSLTIQCQVDSQVTMMFWYRQQPGQSLTLIATANQGSEATYESGFVIDKFPISRPNLTFSTLTVSNMSPEDSSIYLCSVDRREGGETQYFGPGTRLLVL.

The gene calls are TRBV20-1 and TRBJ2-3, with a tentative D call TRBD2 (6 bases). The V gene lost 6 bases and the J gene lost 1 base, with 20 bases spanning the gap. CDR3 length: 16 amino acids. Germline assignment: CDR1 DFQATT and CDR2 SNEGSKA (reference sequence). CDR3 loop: CSAKPLAKWGTDTQYF. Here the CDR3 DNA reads TGCAGTGCAAAACCCCTAGCGAAATGGGGCACAGATACGCAGTATTTT.

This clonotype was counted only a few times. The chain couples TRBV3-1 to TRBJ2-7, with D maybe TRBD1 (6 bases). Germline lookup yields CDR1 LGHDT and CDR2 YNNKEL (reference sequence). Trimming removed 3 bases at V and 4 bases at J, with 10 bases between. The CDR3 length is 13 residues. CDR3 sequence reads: CASSQGHLYEQYF. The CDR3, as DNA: TGTGCCAGCAGCCAGGGACACCTATACGAGCAGTACTTC.

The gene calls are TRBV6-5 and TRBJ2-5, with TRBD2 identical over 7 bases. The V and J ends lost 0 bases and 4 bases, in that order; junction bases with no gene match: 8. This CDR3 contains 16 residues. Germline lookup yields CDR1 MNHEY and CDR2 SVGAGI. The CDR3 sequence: CASSYSGGERGETQYF. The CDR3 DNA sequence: TGTGCCAGCAGTTACTCGGGGGGGGAACGGGGAGAGACCCAGTACTTC.

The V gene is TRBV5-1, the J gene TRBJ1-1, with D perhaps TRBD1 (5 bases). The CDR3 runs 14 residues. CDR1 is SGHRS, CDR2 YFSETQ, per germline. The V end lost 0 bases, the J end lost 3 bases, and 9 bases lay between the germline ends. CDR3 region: CASSLVDSYTEAFF. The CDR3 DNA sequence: TGCGCCAGCAGCTTGGTAGACAGCTACACTGAAGCTTTCTTT. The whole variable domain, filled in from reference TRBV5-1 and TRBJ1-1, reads KAGVTQTPRYLIKTRGQQVTLSCSPISGHRSVSWYQQTPGQGLQFLFEYFSETQRNKGNFPGRFSGRQFSNSRSEMNVSTLELGDSALYLCASSLVDSYTEAFFGQGTRLTVV.

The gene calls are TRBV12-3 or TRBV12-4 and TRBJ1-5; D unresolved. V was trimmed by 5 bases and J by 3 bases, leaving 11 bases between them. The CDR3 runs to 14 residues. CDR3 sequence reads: CASSLRHNNQPQHF. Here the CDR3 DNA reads TGTGCCAGCAGTCTAAGACACAACAATCAGCCCCAGCATTTT.

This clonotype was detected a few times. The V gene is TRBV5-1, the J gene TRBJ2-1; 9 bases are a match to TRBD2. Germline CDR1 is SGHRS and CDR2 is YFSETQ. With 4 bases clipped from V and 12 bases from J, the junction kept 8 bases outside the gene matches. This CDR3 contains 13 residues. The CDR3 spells CASSPASGVGQFF. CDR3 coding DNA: TGCGCCAGCAGCCCAGCTAGCGGGGTGGGGCAGTTCTTC.

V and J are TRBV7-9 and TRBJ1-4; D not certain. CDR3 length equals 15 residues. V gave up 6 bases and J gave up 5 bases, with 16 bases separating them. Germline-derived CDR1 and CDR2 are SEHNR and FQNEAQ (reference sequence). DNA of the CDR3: TGTGCCAGCAGTCAGAGTGGGATTGACAATGAAAAACTGTTTTTT. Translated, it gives CASSQSGIDNEKLFF.

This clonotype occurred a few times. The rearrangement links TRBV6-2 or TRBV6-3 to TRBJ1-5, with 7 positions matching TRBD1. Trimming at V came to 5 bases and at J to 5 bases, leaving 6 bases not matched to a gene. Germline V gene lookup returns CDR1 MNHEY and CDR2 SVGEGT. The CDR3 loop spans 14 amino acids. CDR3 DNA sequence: TGTGCCAGCAGTGCAGGGACAGCCTATCAGCCCCAGCATTTT. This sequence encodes CASSAGTAYQPQHF.